These 25 T cell receptor beta chains originate from one sample sequenced in a study of T cell repertoires in cytomegalovirus infection. TCRdb ran MiXCR on the reads and lists one entry per CDR3 protein. The sample includes more than 85,000 distinct CDR3 sequences, more than 15% of them seen just once. Material for sequencing was PBMCs. The receptors were gathered from a human donor in good health (CMV status not recorded). Some clones in this sample may be carry-over from other donors' samples.

This clonotype came up many times. The chain couples TRBV28 to TRBJ2-4; weak D call: TRBD1 (5 bases). The V gene lost 5 bases and the J gene lost 1 base, with 15 bases spanning the gap. This CDR3 is 16 amino acids long. Germline CDR1 reads MDHEN; CDR2 reads SYDVKM. The CDR3 sequence is CASSEQEKGAKNIQYF. In nucleotides, the CDR3 is TGTGCCAGCAGTGAACAGGAGAAGGGGGCCAAAAACATTCAGTACTTC.

The gene calls are TRBV20-1 and TRBJ1-3; no definite D call. V lost 3 bases, J lost 3 bases, and 9 bases lay in between. Germline V lookup: CDR1 DFQATT, CDR2 SNEGSKA (reference sequence). The CDR3 covers 13 residues. The CDR3 DNA sequence: TGCAGTGCTAGGAGCGCGGTTGGAAACACCATATATTTT. It codes for CSARSAVGNTIYF.

The CDR3: CASSLQRVSEKLFF. As DNA, the CDR3 is TGTGCCAGCAGCTTACAGAGGGTGTCTGAAAAACTGTTTTTT. The chain carries TRBV5-6 and TRBJ1-4; D gene ambiguous. In germline, CDR1 is SGHDT, CDR2 YYEEEE. V lost 2 bases, J lost 7 bases, and 12 bases lay in between. The CDR3 spans 14 residues.

This clonotype has more than one count but fewer than ten. This chain joins TRBV7-9 and TRBJ1-2, with D unclear. The CDR3 is 12 residues long. The germline CDR1 and CDR2 sequences are SEHNR and FQNEAQ (reference sequence). V was clipped by 5 bases and J by 5 bases, with 9 bases between them. This CDR3 reads CASSPGEYGYTF. DNA of the CDR3: TGTGCCAGCAGCCCCGGGGAGTATGGCTACACCTTC.

J is TRBJ2-7 and V is TRBV7-2; 12 bases match TRBD1. CDR3 size: 15 residues. The V and J ends lost 5 bases and 5 bases, in that order; junction bases with no gene match: 7. Germline V gene data show CDR1 as SGHTA and CDR2 as FQGNSA. The CDR3 region has the DNA TGTGCCAGCAGCGTCTCCGGGACAGGGGGCAACGAGCAGTACTTC. It is translated as CASSVSGTGGNEQYF.

The chain has TRBV30 and TRBJ1-1; D might be TRBD1 (6 bases). This CDR3 is built from 12 residues. Germline V CDR1 and CDR2: GTSNPN, SVGIG (reference sequence). Between the trimmed V and J ends, which lost 7 bases and 1 base, there was a span of 10 bases. In DNA, the CDR3 is TGTGCCTTCCAGGGGACGAACACTGAAGCTTTCTTT. It codes for CAFQGTNTEAFF.

The chain uses TRBV20-1 and TRBJ2-5; 15 nucleotides line up with TRBD2. There are 16 residues in the CDR3. Germline-derived CDR1 and CDR2 are DFQATT and SNEGSKA (reference sequence). The junction had 6 bases not matched to a gene; V was cut back by 5 bases and J by 2 bases. The DNA for the CDR3 is TGCAGTGCTTTGGGACTAGCGGGGGGACGACAAGAGACCCAGTACTTC. Its translation: CSALGLAGGRQETQYF.

This clonotype appeared many times. Here the CDR3 DNA reads TGTGCCACCAGCAGTGATGACAGGAGCTCTGGGGCCAACGTCCTGACTTTC. This sequence encodes CATSSDDRSSGANVLTF. The chain uses TRBV15 and TRBJ2-6; TRBD1 might be the D (6 bases). Germline CDR1 is LNHNV and CDR2 is YYDKDF (reference sequence). V dropped 3 bases and J dropped 0 bases, with 12 bases sitting between them. This CDR3 contains 17 residues.

At least ten counts were recorded for this clonotype. This chain uses TRBV5-1 with TRBJ1-1, with D tentatively TRBD1 (5 bases). Germline V CDR1 and CDR2: SGHRS, YFSETQ. Trimming pared 0 bases from V and 3 bases from J, leaving 9 bases between. The CDR3 totals 14 residues. The CDR3 region has the DNA TGCGCCAGCAGCTTGGAAACAGGCGACACTGAAGCTTTCTTT. As protein: CASSLETGDTEAFF.

The J gene is TRBJ2-5, the V gene TRBV11-2; a weak D match, TRBD1 (5 bases). Germline V gene lookup returns CDR1 SGHAT and CDR2 FQNNGV. Trimming cost V 0 bases and J 5 bases, with 10 bases left between them. This CDR3 spans 14 amino acids. Here the CDR3 DNA reads TGTGCCAGCAGCTTAGATCGACAGTGGGAGACCCAGTACTTC. Its protein is CASSLDRQWETQYF.

This clonotype was seen a handful of times. V usage is TRBV4-1 and J usage is TRBJ2-7; 10 bases align to TRBD1. CDR3 length: 17 amino acids. Germline-derived CDR1 and CDR2 are MGHRA and YSYEKL. The junction had 8 bases not matched to a gene; V was cut back by 1 base and J by 2 bases. CDR3 residues: CASSQGAGTGDPYEQYF. The CDR3, as DNA: TGCGCCAGCAGCCAAGGGGCCGGGACAGGGGACCCCTACGAGCAGTACTTC.

There are a few counts of this clonotype. The chain carries TRBV15 and TRBJ2-5, with D maybe TRBD2 (7 bases). CDR3 length: 14 residues. V lost 4 bases, J lost 7 bases, and 16 bases lay in between. Germline V gene data show CDR1 as LNHNV and CDR2 as YYDKDF (reference sequence). CDR3 nucleotide sequence: TGTGCCACCAGCAAGGGCGGGGGCCTGGGGACCCAGTACTTC. It yields the protein CATSKGGGLGTQYF.

The sample holds a few counts of this clonotype. The chain couples TRBV20-1 to TRBJ2-6; no clear D. Per the germline V gene, CDR1 is DFQATT and CDR2 is SNEGSKA (reference sequence). V was cut by 0 bases and J by 2 bases, with 8 bases left in between. This CDR3 contains 15 residues. CDR3 region: CSARDPRPGANVLTF. CDR3 DNA: TGCAGTGCTAGAGATCCGAGACCTGGGGCCAACGTCCTGACTTTC.

The chain carries TRBV25-1 and TRBJ2-1, with 9 bases matching TRBD2. V shed 2 bases, J shed 9 bases, and the junction held 8 bases outside the gene matches. The length of the CDR3 is 15 residues. Germline CDR1 reads MGHDK; CDR2 reads SYGVNS. Here the CDR3 DNA reads TGTGCCAGCAGTGAAACGGGGGGTAGCGGGGGTGAGCAGTTCTTC. It translates to CASSETGGSGGEQFF.

On this clonotype: Compared with germline, one end of the junction differs, possibly owing to a read error. This chain connects TRBV15 to TRBJ2-6; D is possibly TRBD1 (6 bases). Per the germline V gene, CDR1 is LNHNV and CDR2 is YYDKDF (reference sequence). This CDR3 has 15 amino acids. The CDR3 loop is CAASRGQTGANVLTF. The DNA of the CDR3 is TGTGCCGCCAGCAGAGGACAGACTGGGGCCAACGTCCTGACTTTC.

This chain joins TRBV5-6 and TRBJ2-3; no firm D call. In germline, CDR1 is SGHDT, CDR2 YYEEEE. The CDR3 totals 13 residues. Deletions cut 0 bases from V and 7 bases from J, with 9 bases between. The CDR3 region has the DNA TGTGCCAGCAGCTTGGTGTTTGTCAATACGCAGTATTTT. It specifies CASSLVFVNTQYF. Together with reference TRBV5-6 and TRBJ2-3, the CDR3 gives the full variable domain: DAGVTQSPTHLIKTRGQQVTLRCSPKSGHDTVSWYQQALGQGPQFIFQYYEEEERQRGNFPDRFSGHQFPNYSSELNVNALLLGDSALYLCASSLVFVNTQYFGPGTRLTVL.

In this sample, this clonotype turned up many times. The CDR3: CASTSQTANTGELFF. In DNA, the CDR3 is TGTGCCAGCACCTCCCAGACCGCGAACACCGGGGAGCTGTTTTTT. The V gene is TRBV7-2, the J gene TRBJ2-2; D is uncertain. The CDR3 is made up of 15 amino acids. Trimming left V 7 bases short and J 0 bases short, with 12 bases between. Germline CDR1 SGHTA, CDR2 FQGNSA.

The rearrangement uses TRBV3-1 and TRBJ2-7; D gene ambiguous. V was clipped by 1 base and J by 0 bases, with 7 bases between them. From germline, CDR1 is LGHDT and CDR2 YNNKEL (reference sequence). The CDR3 totals 14 residues. CDR3 residues: CASSQGRNSYEQYF. DNA of the CDR3: TGTGCCAGCAGCCAAGGCAGAAACTCCTACGAGCAGTACTTC.

Many counts were recorded for this clonotype. J is TRBJ1-4 and V is TRBV4-1, with 9 bases fitting TRBD1. After removal of 3 bases from V and 6 bases from J, the junction contained 11 bases not matched to a gene. Germline V lookup: CDR1 MGHRA, CDR2 YSYEKL. The CDR3 spans 17 residues. The CDR3 sequence: CASSQPKQGARDEKLFF. The CDR3 nucleotides are TGCGCCAGCAGCCAGCCGAAACAGGGGGCGCGGGATGAAAAACTGTTTTTT.

This clonotype showed up just a few times. V is TRBV7-3 and J is TRBJ2-2; 7 bases align to TRBD2. The CDR3 spans 15 residues. Germline CDR1 and CDR2: SGHTA and FQGTGA. V was clipped by 2 bases and J by 4 bases; unmatched bases: 4. The CDR3 region has the DNA TGTGCCAGCAGCTTATTGGGGGGGGTCACCGGGGAGCTGTTTTTT. Amino acid sequence: CASSLLGGVTGELFF.

There are many counts of this clonotype. The chain couples TRBV11-2 to TRBJ1-2; no clear D gene. The CDR3 sequence is 18 residues long. Germline V lookup: CDR1 SGHAT, CDR2 FQNNGV. The V and J ends lost 2 bases and 5 bases respectively, with 24 bases between them. The CDR3 coding sequence is TGTGCCAGCAGCTTAAGGAGCTTAGGCAGCACAGCACCTTATGGCTACACCTTC. This codes for CASSLRSLGSTAPYGYTF.

This clonotype was recorded only once. The J gene is TRBJ1-2, the V gene TRBV29-1; 8 nucleotides agree with TRBD1. The V segment lost 6 bases and the J segment 2 bases; nucleotides outside the gene matches: 8. Per the germline V gene, CDR1 is SQVTM and CDR2 is ANQGSEA. There are 14 residues in the CDR3. This chain's CDR3 is CSVIAGGRNYGYTF. CDR3 DNA: TGCAGCGTGATCGCAGGGGGCAGGAACTATGGCTACACCTTC.

This clonotype was counted a few times. The V gene is TRBV28, the J gene TRBJ2-5; 9 positions match TRBD2. Germline V gene lookup returns CDR1 MDHEN and CDR2 SYDVKM. The CDR3 runs to 15 residues. With 2 bases clipped from V and 4 bases from J, the junction kept 5 bases outside the gene matches. The CDR3, as DNA: TGTGCCAGCAGTTTAGCGGGGGGGGAAGGAGAGACCCAGTACTTC. Translating gives CASSLAGGEGETQYF.

This clonotype showed up just a few times. V is TRBV29-1 and J is TRBJ2-1; 7 bases match TRBD1. This CDR3 comprises 11 residues. Germline V lookup: CDR1 SQVTM, CDR2 ANQGSEA. V was pared by 5 bases and J by 9 bases, with 4 bases of the junction left unmatched. This chain's CDR3 is CSVIQGSEQFF. The CDR3 nucleotides read TGCAGCGTTATACAGGGGAGTGAGCAGTTCTTC.

Points on this clonotype: Just one base apart from a much larger clone, this may be a read error. This chain links TRBV7-3 with TRBJ2-3; 8 nucleotides line up with TRBD1. After removal of 5 bases from V and 3 bases from J, the junction contained 4 bases not matched to a gene. CDR3 length: 14 amino acids. Germline CDR1 is SGHTA and CDR2 is FQGTGA. CDR3 amino acids: CASSEGQATDTQYF. CDR3 coding DNA: TGTGCCAGCAGCGAGGGACAGGCTACAGATACGCAGTATTTT.